This TCR beta chain was identified during a study of CD8+ T cells in alopecia areata. Remarks on this clone: What it binds is not known.

Extraction of RNA preceded its reverse transcription into cDNA, which served as the sequencing template. The assay was immunoSEQ multiplex PCR, and TCRdb's table has in-frame clones only and misses some. The sample includes about 110,000 clones, under 60% of them seen just once. Overall study findings and caveats: Relative to normal scalp, lesional scalp, especially alopecia totalis/universalis, showed higher clonality.

Individuals with alopecia areata gave both lesional scalp punch biopsies and peripheral blood for collection. Germline V gene lookup returns CDR1 PRHDT and CDR2 FYEKMQ (reference sequence). V gave up 5 bases and J gave up 3 bases, with 26 bases separating them. The CDR3 is 18 residues long. The chain links TRBV13 to TRBJ2-7; D gene ambiguous. This TCR was sampled from a human donor with alopecia areata. The specimen sequenced was NKG2D-low CD8+ T cells sorted from blood. The CDR3, as DNA: TGTGCCAGCAGCCGAAGAGTAACCCCAGGCCGCGACCACTACGAGCAGTACTTC. Translation gives CASSRRVTPGRDHYEQYF.